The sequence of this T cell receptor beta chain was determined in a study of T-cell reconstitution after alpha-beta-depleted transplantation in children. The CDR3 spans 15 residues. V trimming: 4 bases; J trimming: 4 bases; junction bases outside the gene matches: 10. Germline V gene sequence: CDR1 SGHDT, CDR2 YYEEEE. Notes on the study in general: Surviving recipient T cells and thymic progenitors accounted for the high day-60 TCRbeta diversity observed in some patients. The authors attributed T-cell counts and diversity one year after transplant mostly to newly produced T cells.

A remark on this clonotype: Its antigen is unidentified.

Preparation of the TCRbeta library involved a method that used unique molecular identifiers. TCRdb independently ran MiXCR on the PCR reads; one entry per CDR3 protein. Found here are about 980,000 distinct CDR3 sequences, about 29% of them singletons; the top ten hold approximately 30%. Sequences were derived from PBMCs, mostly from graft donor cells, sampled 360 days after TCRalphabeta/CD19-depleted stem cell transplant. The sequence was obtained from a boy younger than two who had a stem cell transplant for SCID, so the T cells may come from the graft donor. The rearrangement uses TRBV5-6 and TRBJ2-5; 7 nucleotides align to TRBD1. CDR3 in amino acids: CASSHTGVNGETQYF. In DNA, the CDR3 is TGTGCCAGCAGCCACACAGGGGTAAACGGAGAGACCCAGTACTTC.